Below, 18 T cell receptor beta chains from the same sample are listed, as sequenced in a study of shared clonotypes between healthy human individuals. TCRdb keeps only in-frame clones here, not all; method: immunoSEQ multiplex PCR. The sample carries around 2,000,000 clones, 85% to 95% recorded once. The sequenced material came from naive CD4+ T cells sorted from blood. Subset given: CD45RA+ positively selected. Source of these receptors: a man aged 18 to 30 in good health.

As for this clone: This sample includes further DNA sequences coding for the same CDR3. This chain joins TRBV6-1 and TRBJ1-3; D call uncertain. This CDR3 comprises 12 residues. Germline-derived CDR1 and CDR2 are MNHNS and SASEGT. V lost 5 bases and J 2 bases, leaving 4 bases between the germline ends. The chain's CDR3 is CASSSPGNTIYF. As DNA, the CDR3 is TGTGCCAGCAGTTCCCCTGGAAACACCATATATTTT.

The rearrangement uses TRBV5-5 and TRBJ2-7; weak D call: TRBD1 (6 bases). The ends were cut back, 4 bases at V and 5 bases at J, with 16 bases in the middle. This CDR3 has 14 residues. The germline CDR1 and CDR2 sequences are SGHKS and YYEKEE (reference sequence). In nucleotides, the CDR3 is TGTGCCAGCAGCATTCGCGAACAGGGCCACGAGCAGTACTTC. Translation gives CASSIREQGHEQYF.

The rearrangement links TRBV6-6 to TRBJ2-7; 7 bases are shared with TRBD2. The CDR3 has 15 amino acids. J was trimmed by 4 bases and V by 7 bases; bases with no gene match: 13. Germline V gene lookup returns CDR1 MNHNY and CDR2 SVGAGI (reference sequence). CDR3 sequence reads: CASTRRAGEPYEQYF. DNA of the CDR3: TGTGCCAGCACCCGACGGGCGGGAGAGCCTTACGAGCAGTACTTC.

The chain joins TRBV6-5 to TRBJ1-5; 8 bases line up with TRBD1. The CDR3 loop spans 14 amino acids. V gave up 6 bases and J gave up 6 bases; unmatched junction bases: 7. Germline assignment: CDR1 MNHEY and CDR2 SVGAGI. The CDR3 DNA reads TGTGCCAGCAGACCAGGGGGCTCGAGTCAGCCCCAGCATTTT. It is translated as CASRPGGSSQPQHF.

The genes are TRBV2 and TRBJ1-5; no definite D call. The CDR3 is 15 amino acids. CDR1 and CDR2 (germline): SNHLY, FYNNEI. Trimming took off 2 bases at V and 3 bases at J, with 11 bases between the two ends. CDR3 nucleotide sequence: TGTGCCAGCAGTGAAAATGGCGTGATCAATCAGCCCCAGCATTTT. Amino acids: CASSENGVINQPQHF.

The chain has TRBV2 and TRBJ1-1; D unresolved. Trimming took 2 bases from V and 10 from J, leaving 8 bases between them. The CDR3 totals 11 residues. Germline loops: CDR1 SNHLY, CDR2 FYNNEI. DNA for the CDR3: TGTGCCAGCAGTGAATCGTTCGGAGCTTTCTTT. Residues: CASSESFGAFF.

This chain joins TRBV15 and TRBJ1-4; no definite D call. Germline V gene sequence: CDR1 LNHNV, CDR2 YYDKDF (reference sequence). V lost 0 bases and J 2 bases, leaving 10 bases between the germline ends. The CDR3 length is 16 residues. CDR3 nucleotide sequence: TGTGCCACCAGCAGAGATGTGGCAGCGACTAATGAAAAACTGTTTTTT. As protein: CATSRDVAATNEKLFF.

This clone was detected once. The gene calls are TRBV19 and TRBJ1-3, with unresolved D. Germline assignment: CDR1 LNHDA and CDR2 SQIVND (reference sequence). The CDR3 is made up of 17 amino acids. Trimming took 6 bases from V and 0 from J, leaving 18 bases between them. This chain's CDR3 is CASSTLLAFRSGNTIYF. For the CDR3, the DNA is TGTGCCAGTAGCACCCTATTGGCATTCCGCTCTGGAAACACCATATATTTT.

This rearrangement joins TRBV30 to TRBJ2-2; the D gene is possibly TRBD1 (6 bases). V was pared by 1 base and J by 2 bases, with 11 bases between. CDR3 length: 15 residues. Germline V gene lookup returns CDR1 GTSNPN and CDR2 SVGIG (reference sequence). CDR3: CAWSADRTNTGELFF. The CDR3 DNA follows: TGTGCCTGGAGTGCAGACAGGACAAACACCGGGGAGCTGTTTTTT.

The CDR3: CALGGGKDEKLFF. Written as DNA, the CDR3 is TGTGCCTTAGGGGGAGGGAAGGATGAAAAACTGTTTTTT. This chain connects TRBV28 to TRBJ1-4, with a tentative D call TRBD1 (6 bases). The germline V and J ends were trimmed by 11 bases and 6 bases, with 16 bases remaining between them. The germline CDR1 and CDR2 sequences are MDHEN and SYDVKM. CDR3 length: 13 amino acids.

The chain combines TRBV6-6 with TRBJ1-1; D unclear. With 6 bases removed from V and 7 bases from J, the gap between germline ends came to 9 bases. Germline CDR1 reads MNHNY; CDR2 reads SVGAGI (reference sequence). The CDR3 loop spans 11 amino acids. CDR3 nucleotides: TGTGCCAGCAGCCTACAGCATGAAGCTTTCTTT. Protein sequence: CASSLQHEAFF.

The V and J genes are TRBV9 and TRBJ2-6; D gene unclear. CDR3 length: 14 residues. Germline V gene sequence: CDR1 SGDLS, CDR2 YYNGEE. Trimming took 0 bases from V and 8 from J, leaving 9 bases between them. The CDR3 reads CASSVESLTNVLTF. CDR3 in DNA: TGTGCCAGCAGCGTAGAAAGTCTCACCAACGTCCTGACTTTC.

Concerning this clone: Other DNA variants within this sample encode the same CDR3. This chain links TRBV18 with TRBJ2-7; 10 nucleotides match TRBD2. Unmatched junction bases numbered 5, after V lost 3 bases and J lost 0 bases. Germline V gene data show CDR1 as KGHSH and CDR2 as LQKENI. This CDR3 has 16 residues. CDR3 region: CASSPGLADLSYEQYF. CDR3 DNA sequence: TGTGCCAGCTCACCCGGACTAGCGGACCTCTCCTACGAGCAGTACTTC. The full variable domain, with the rest looked up from reference TRBV18 and TRBJ2-7, is NAGVMQNPRHLVRRRGQEARLRCSPMKGHSHVYWYRQLPEEGLKFMVYLQKENIIDESGMPKERFSAEFPKEGPSILRIQQVVRGDSAAYFCASSPGLADLSYEQYFGPGTRLTVT.

This clone was counted many times. Other DNA variants within this sample encode the same CDR3. This chain connects TRBV7-2 to TRBJ2-7; no clear D gene. CDR1 is SGHTA and CDR2 is FQGNSA in the germline V gene. Between the trimmed V and J ends, which lost 5 bases and 6 bases, there was a span of 17 bases. This CDR3 is built from 14 residues. The CDR3 loop reads CASSPHSTPVEQYF. The CDR3 DNA follows: TGTGCCAGCAGCCCTCACTCGACTCCCGTCGAGCAGTACTTC.

The V call is TRBV28, the J call TRBJ2-6; 8 nucleotides match TRBD1. The trim removed 3 bases at V and 2 bases at J, leaving 0 bases unmatched. Germline V CDR1 and CDR2: MDHEN, SYDVKM. The CDR3 is 15 residues long. The CDR3, as DNA: TGTGCCAGCAGTTTGGACAGGGCTGGGGCCAACGTCCTGACTTTC. Translated: CASSLDRAGANVLTF.

The V gene is TRBV6-6, the J gene TRBJ2-7, with D possibly TRBD1 on 6 matching bases. The CDR3 contains 11 residues. The V end was cut by 10 bases, the J end by 4 bases, with 11 bases between. Germline loops: CDR1 MNHNY, CDR2 SVGAGI (reference sequence). The CDR3 DNA follows: TGTGCCACCGCGAGGGGGTACGAGCAGTACTTC. Its translation: CATARGYEQYF.

The V gene is TRBV9, the J gene TRBJ1-2; 7 bases agree with TRBD1. The CDR3 covers 15 residues. V shed 4 bases, J shed 5 bases, and the junction held 11 bases outside the gene matches. The V gene's germline CDR1 is SGDLS and CDR2 YYNGEE. CDR3 sequence: CASSPREGAGYGYTF. For the CDR3, the DNA is TGTGCCAGCAGCCCCCGGGAGGGGGCCGGGTATGGCTACACCTTC.

This chain uses TRBV6-5 with TRBJ1-2; D might be TRBD1 (5 bases). V was cut by 5 bases and J by 5 bases, with 15 bases left in between. This CDR3 is 14 amino acids long. Germline values: CDR1 MNHEY, CDR2 SVGAGI. The DNA of the CDR3 is TGTGCCAGCAGTGGCCGGGACCGGGGTTATGGCTACACCTTC. It translates to CASSGRDRGYGYTF.